The present entry profiles one T cell receptor beta chain with its context. What it recognizes is unknown. The data belong to a study of Graves' ophthalmopathy and Graves' hyperthyroidism. As the template, RNA transcripts were used to amplify TCR beta CDR3 regions. The workflow started with a first-round RT-PCR run with HTBI primers and then moved on to a second-round multiplex PCR. MiXCR was run by TCRdb on the multiplex PCR reads, yielding one entry per CDR3 protein. The table shows about 1.1 million distinct CDR3 sequences, with around a third occurring only once. Overall study results and limits: Ophthalmopathy progression prediction by the model yielded a sensitivity of about 70% and a specificity of about 72%.

Diagnostic conclusions were grounded in clinical symptoms, serum thyroxine, TRAb, thyroid ultrasound and orbital computed tomography. The sample was peripheral blood or thyroid tissue (not recorded which). The receptor's source is an adult man with Graves' hyperthyroidism.

CDR3 sequence: CAISDWGDEKLFF. The CDR3 bases are TGTGCCATCAGTGATTGGGGGGATGAAAAACTGTTTTTT. The genes are TRBV10-3 and TRBJ1-4, with a tentative D call TRBD1 (5 bases). This CDR3 spans 13 amino acids. CDR1 is ENHRY, CDR2 SYGVKD, per germline. V was trimmed by 3 bases and J by 6 bases, leaving 8 bases between them.